This T cell receptor beta chain was retrieved from a study of T-cell memory formation after mild COVID-19. Notes on the study in general: Some responding clones appeared in pre-infection memory, suggesting cross-reactive memory joined. CD4/CD8 balance characterized clones contracting day 15 to 85, and CD4+ skew characterized later expanders. Contracting clones localized mainly to CM and EM when CD4+ and mainly to EMRA when CD8+.

This clonotype has ten or more counts. No antigen is known for it. TCRdb called the 5' RACE reads again in MiXCR, with one record for every CDR3 protein. The table has around 200,000 distinct CDR3 sequences, roughly 16% seen once. V lost 1 base to trimming and J lost 1 base; unmatched junction nucleotides: 5. The CDR3 covers 16 residues. Germline V gives CDR1 SEHNR, CDR2 FQNEAQ (reference sequence). Sequencing was done on a sample of PBMCs or a T cell subset sorted from them (not recorded which). This sequence originates from an adult woman who had mild COVID-19 (a few samples of this study predate the infection). Cell type and time point are not known. The chain employs TRBV7-9 and TRBJ2-3; 7 nucleotides match TRBD2. This chain's CDR3 is CASSLVSSGGTDTQYF. CDR3 in DNA: TGTGCCAGCAGCTTAGTTTCCAGCGGGGGCACAGATACGCAGTATTTT.